The next 18 T cell receptor beta chains were all read from a single sample in a study of OX40 agonist ivuxolimab in advanced cancers. Repertoires were generated with immunoSEQ multiplex PCR, while TCRdb's copy carries only in-frame clones and drops some. The sample carries about 69,000 clones, approximately 93% recorded once. The sample was CD4+ or CD8+ T cells sorted from blood, taken in a trial of the OX40 agonist ivuxolimab. These TCRs come from an adult with an advanced solid tumor such as melanoma, head and neck, liver or kidney cancer.

The chain carries TRBV5-1 and TRBJ2-1, with 10 bases matching TRBD2. This CDR3 has 16 amino acids. The V segment lost 0 bases and the J segment 7 bases; nucleotides outside the gene matches: 7. Germline CDR1 reads SGHRS; CDR2 reads YFSETQ. CDR3 amino acids: CASSLVATTSGNEQFF. DNA of the CDR3: TGCGCCAGCAGCTTGGTCGCAACGACTAGCGGGAATGAGCAGTTCTTC.

This chain joins TRBV2 and TRBJ1-2; tentatively, D is TRBD1 (6 bases). The CDR3 is 16 amino acids. Germline assignment: CDR1 SNHLY and CDR2 FYNNEI. The ends were cut back, 4 bases at V and 2 bases at J, with 17 bases in the middle. CDR3 DNA sequence: TGTGCCAGCAGTGTTATAGGGACAACAGGGAACTATGGCTACACCTTC. Translating it yields CASSVIGTTGNYGYTF. The full variable domain, in which reference TRBV2 and TRBJ1-2 provide the parts outside the CDR3, is EPEVTQTPSHQVTQMGQEVILRCVPISNHLYFYWYRQILGQKVEFLVSFYNNEISEKSEIFDDQFSVERPDGSNFTLKIRSTKLEDSAMYFCASSVIGTTGNYGYTFGSGTRLTVV.

This chain links TRBV28 with TRBJ2-1; 16 nucleotides agree with TRBD2. Trimming cost V 5 bases and J 8 bases; bases outside gene matches: 12. The CDR3 length is 18 residues. Germline values: CDR1 MDHEN, CDR2 SYDVKM. The CDR3 DNA reads TGTGCCAGCAGTCGGGGCGGGACTAGCGGGAGGGTGTTCCATGAGCAGTTCTTC. Amino acid sequence: CASSRGGTSGRVFHEQFF.

The V gene is TRBV2, the J gene TRBJ1-5; TRBD1 aligns across 9 bases. Germline V gene data show CDR1 as SNHLY and CDR2 as FYNNEI. This CDR3 region has 13 residues. After removal of 6 bases from V and 12 bases from J, the junction contained 9 bases not matched to a gene. CDR3 in amino acids: CASSLQGAAFQHF. CDR3 in DNA: TGTGCCAGCAGCTTACAGGGGGCGGCATTCCAGCATTTT.

J is TRBJ1-3 and V is TRBV5-1; 8 bases are a match to TRBD1. This CDR3 is built from 17 residues. The germline V gene has CDR1 SGHRS and CDR2 YFSETQ. The V segment lost 4 bases and the J segment 0 bases; nucleotides outside the gene matches: 9. For the CDR3, the DNA is TGCGCCAGCAGCCCCGGACAGGGTACTTTCTCTGGAAACACCATATATTTT. Protein sequence: CASSPGQGTFSGNTIYF.

The rearrangement joins TRBV9 to TRBJ2-5, with D possibly matching TRBD2 (6 bases). V lost 5 bases, J lost 2 bases, and 16 bases lay in between. Germline V CDR1 and CDR2: SGDLS, YYNGEE. The CDR3 runs 15 residues. This CDR3 reads CASSSGGRTQETQYF. The CDR3 nucleotides are TGTGCCAGCAGTAGTGGGGGGAGGACGCAAGAGACCCAGTACTTC.

J is TRBJ2-7 and V is TRBV7-6; the match to TRBD2 covers 8 bases. V dropped 1 base and J dropped 5; count of bases not matched to a gene: 16. From germline, CDR1 is SGHVS and CDR2 FNYEAQ. The CDR3 length is 18 residues. CDR3 coding DNA: TGTGCCAGCAGCTTAGGGGTCGGAGGTGCGGGAGGCCCCCACGAGCAGTACTTC. Translation gives CASSLGVGGAGGPHEQYF.

This clone was seen a few times. This chain connects TRBV5-1 to TRBJ2-7; possibly TRBD1 for D (6 bases). The CDR3 length is 13 residues. In germline, CDR1 is SGHRS, CDR2 YFSETQ. V lost 0 bases and J 3 bases, leaving 7 bases between the germline ends. CDR3 sequence: CASSLVDSYEQYF. CDR3 DNA sequence: TGCGCCAGCAGCTTGGTGGACAGCTACGAGCAGTACTTC.

V and J are TRBV6-1 and TRBJ2-7, with D maybe TRBD1 (5 bases). V lost 4 bases, J lost 3 bases, and 7 bases lay in between. The CDR3 has 12 residues. Germline V gene sequence: CDR1 MNHNS, CDR2 SASEGT. The CDR3 bases are TGTGCCAGCAGTGTACAGGTCTACGAGCAGTACTTC. Protein: CASSVQVYEQYF.

The CDR3 protein is CASSPLKGLNTEAFF. CDR3 coding DNA: TGTGCCAGCTCACCTTTAAAGGGGCTGAACACTGAAGCTTTCTTT. The V call is TRBV18, the J call TRBJ1-1; perhaps TRBD1 as D (5 bases). V shed 3 bases and J shed 0 bases, with 11 bases lying between them. CDR3 size: 15 residues. The germline V gene encodes CDR1 KGHSH and CDR2 LQKENI.

This chain uses TRBV5-4 with TRBJ1-1, with 9 bases identical to TRBD1. J was trimmed by 6 bases and V by 4 bases; bases with no gene match: 7. Looked up from germline, CDR1 is SGHNT and CDR2 is YYREEE (reference sequence). This CDR3 is built from 14 residues. CDR3 sequence (DNA): TGTGCCAGCAGCCTGACAGGGGGAAGGGCTGAAGCTTTCTTT. It is translated as CASSLTGGRAEAFF.

The genes are TRBV5-6 and TRBJ1-1; 7 nucleotides align to TRBD1. The ends lost 2 bases at V and 0 bases at J; junction bases unmatched: 4. Looked up from germline, CDR1 is SGHDT and CDR2 is YYEEEE. The CDR3 has 15 residues. CDR3 coding DNA: TGTGCCAGCAGCTTTAGGGACAGAGTGAACACTGAAGCTTTCTTT. This encodes CASSFRDRVNTEAFF.

The V call is TRBV19, the J call TRBJ2-1; the D gene is possibly TRBD2 (5 bases). The ends were cut back, 5 bases at V and 0 bases at J, with 17 bases in the middle. CDR1 is LNHDA, CDR2 SQIVND, per germline (reference sequence). The CDR3 runs 17 residues. The CDR3 loop reads CASSPYPLGSSYNEQFF. CDR3 in DNA: TGTGCCAGTAGTCCATACCCGCTGGGGAGCTCCTACAATGAGCAGTTCTTC.

This chain links TRBV19 with TRBJ2-3; no firm D call. The CDR3 totals 14 residues. CDR1 and CDR2 (germline): LNHDA, SQIVND (reference sequence). V was clipped by 5 bases and J by 3 bases, with 12 bases between them. CDR3 protein: CASSPGPPTDTQYF. The CDR3 DNA is TGTGCCAGTAGTCCAGGCCCTCCAACAGATACGCAGTATTTT.

The chain links TRBV7-2 to TRBJ2-2, with 11 positions matching TRBD2. J was trimmed by 3 bases and V by 5 bases; bases with no gene match: 5. Germline V gene lookup returns CDR1 SGHTA and CDR2 FQGNSA. The CDR3 spans 16 residues. The CDR3 nucleotides read TGTGCCAGCAGCCAGACTAGCGGGAAGTACACCGGGGAGCTGTTTTTT. This codes for CASSQTSGKYTGELFF.

This chain uses TRBV6-1 with TRBJ1-1; a weak D match, TRBD1 (6 bases). Trimming removed 4 bases at V and 4 bases at J, with 16 bases between. This CDR3 comprises 15 residues. Per germline, CDR1 MNHNS and CDR2 SASEGT. As DNA, the CDR3 is TGTGCCAGCAGTGTCTCCGCAGGGGTTTTCACTGAAGCTTTCTTT. The encoded protein is CASSVSAGVFTEAFF.

As DNA, the CDR3 is TGTGCCAGCAGGGCCACTAGCGGTTCCTACAATGAGCAGTTCTTC. Translated, it gives CASRATSGSYNEQFF. This sequence joins TRBV7-9 and TRBJ2-1; 8 bases map to TRBD2. The CDR3 loop spans 15 amino acids. Trimming removed 6 bases from V and 1 base from J; junction bases left unmatched: 5. The germline gives CDR1 SEHNR, CDR2 FQNEAQ (reference sequence).

The rearrangement uses TRBV19 and TRBJ1-4; D may be TRBD1 (6 bases). The germline V gene has CDR1 LNHDA and CDR2 SQIVND (reference sequence). V was clipped by 6 bases and J by 5 bases, with 19 bases between them. This CDR3 is 16 amino acids long. The CDR3 DNA sequence: TGTGCCAGTAGCCCCCTCCGGGACACCGCGAATGAAAAACTGTTTTTT. It translates to CASSPLRDTANEKLFF.